A single sample gave rise to the 20 T cell receptor beta chains below, sequenced in a study of T cells in Graves' hyperthyroidism and ophthalmopathy. Amplified TCR beta CDR3 regions came from RNA transcripts. An initial round of RT-PCR targeting the TCR CDR3 relied on the HTBI primer set. A single record per CDR3 protein comes from TCRdb applying MiXCR to the multiplex PCR reads. The table lists approximately 58,000 distinct CDR3 sequences, 49% of them singletons. Material: blood. All receptors come from a woman under 40 with Graves' ophthalmopathy.

This clonotype was counted many times. V is TRBV5-1 and J is TRBJ2-5; the match to TRBD1 covers 11 bases. Per germline, CDR1 SGHRS and CDR2 YFSETQ. The V gene end was trimmed by 4 bases and the J gene end by 0 bases; junction bases not matched to a gene: 8. CDR3 length: 17 residues. The CDR3 protein is CASSPDRGPTYQETQYF. The CDR3 DNA reads as TGCGCCAGCAGCCCGGACAGGGGGCCTACGTACCAAGAGACCCAGTACTTC.

The V call is TRBV12-3 or TRBV12-4, the J call TRBJ1-2; no reliable D call. The CDR3 runs to 10 residues. The V gene lost 5 bases and the J gene lost 7 bases, with 5 bases spanning the gap. In DNA, the CDR3 is TGTGCCAGCAGTCTGATTGGCTACACCTTC. As protein: CASSLIGYTF.

To note about this clonotype: The germline gene is not matched at one end of the junction; a read error may be the cause. This sequence joins TRBV7-3 and TRBJ2-3; perhaps TRBD2 as D (5 bases). This CDR3 has 16 amino acids. Per germline, CDR1 SGHTA and CDR2 FQGTGA. The CDR3 loop is CVSSSPWEPSTDTQYF. Here the CDR3 DNA reads TGTGTCAGCAGCTCCCCTTGGGAGCCTAGCACAGATACGCAGTATTTT. The whole variable domain, remainder taken from reference TRBV7-3 and TRBJ2-3, is GAGVSQTPSNKVTEKGKYVELRCDPISGHTALYWYRQSLGQGPEFLIYFQGTGAADDSGLPNDRFFAVRPEGSVSTLKIQRTERGDSAVYLCVSSSPWEPSTDTQYFGPGTRLTVL.

The V call is TRBV7-4, the J call TRBJ2-7, with 7 nucleotides matching TRBD2. Germline CDR1 and CDR2: SGHVT and SQSDAQ. V was pared by 4 bases and J by 0 bases, with 6 bases of the junction left unmatched. This CDR3 has 15 residues. The CDR3 coding sequence is TGTGCCAGCAGCTCGGGTCTAGCGGACTCCTACGAGCAGTACTTC. Encoded protein: CASSSGLADSYEQYF.

The chain combines TRBV20-1 with TRBJ1-5, with TRBD1 matching 9 bases. The CDR3 totals 16 residues. The V and J ends lost 2 bases and 0 bases, in that order; junction bases with no gene match: 5. Germline-derived CDR1 and CDR2 are DFQATT and SNEGSKA (reference sequence). The CDR3 region is CSARRTGALSNQPQHF. The CDR3 bases are TGCAGTGCTAGACGGACAGGGGCCCTTAGCAATCAGCCCCAGCATTTT.

This clonotype was seen many times. This chain connects TRBV6-1 to TRBJ2-7; 9 bases line up with TRBD1. The CDR3 runs to 16 residues. Germline loops: CDR1 MNHNS, CDR2 SASEGT. J was trimmed by 5 bases and V by 6 bases; bases with no gene match: 14. CDR3 sequence reads: CASRPPPRTGADEQYF. CDR3 DNA sequence: TGTGCCAGCAGGCCACCACCTCGGACAGGGGCGGACGAGCAGTACTTC.

This clonotype was observed a few times. The V and J genes are TRBV27 and TRBJ2-7, with 7 bases that match TRBD1. V lost 5 bases and J lost 2; bases outside the gene matches: 9. The CDR3 consists of 15 residues. Germline-derived CDR1 and CDR2 are MNHEY and SMNVEV (reference sequence). The chain's CDR3 is CASSHTGVFAYEQYF. The CDR3 coding sequence is TGTGCCAGCAGTCACACAGGGGTCTTCGCCTACGAGCAGTACTTC.

The gene calls are TRBV24-1 and TRBJ2-1; 13 nucleotides match TRBD2. Losses at the gene ends were 1 base for V and 7 bases for J; bases not matched to a gene: 3. This CDR3 contains 16 residues. Germline V gene lookup returns CDR1 KGHDR and CDR2 SFDVKD. The CDR3, as DNA: TGTGCCACCAGTGATTTTCGGACTAGCGGGAGTAATGAGCAGTTCTTC. Translation: CATSDFRTSGSNEQFF.

The chain combines TRBV10-3 with TRBJ2-1; 8 positions agree with TRBD1. V shed 6 bases, J shed 10 bases, and the junction held 5 bases outside the gene matches. CDR3 length: 12 residues. The V gene's germline CDR1 is ENHRY and CDR2 SYGVKD. For the CDR3, the DNA is TGTGCCATCAGGACAGGGGCCGGGGAGCAGTTCTTC. Amino acid sequence: CAIRTGAGEQFF.

The table lists this clonotype with many counts. The chain has TRBV12-3 or TRBV12-4 and TRBJ1-1; TRBD1 might be the D (5 bases). The CDR3 sequence is 14 residues long. Trimming removed 1 base at V and 5 bases at J, with 11 bases between. Written as DNA, the CDR3 is TGTGCCAGCAGTTTAGAAGGCAGGGTAACTGAAGCTTTCTTT. This codes for CASSLEGRVTEAFF.

This clonotype was seen many times. The V call is TRBV7-2, the J call TRBJ2-1; D is perhaps TRBD2 (7 bases). This CDR3 is built from 15 residues. The V gene lost 2 bases and the J gene lost 5 bases, with 13 bases spanning the gap. Germline loops: CDR1 SGHTA, CDR2 FQGNSA. CDR3 coding DNA: TGTGCCAGCAGCTTATGGCGGGGGCCCGACAATGAGCAGTTCTTC. It encodes CASSLWRGPDNEQFF.

Many counts were recorded for this clonotype. A junction end diverges from the germline sequence, so it may reflect a read error. The chain employs TRBV12-3 or TRBV12-4 and TRBJ1-1; D gene ambiguous. This CDR3 is built from 15 residues. CDR3 region: CASSLSRGQNPEAFF. CDR3 coding DNA: TGTGCCAGCAGTTTATCAAGAGGGCAGAACCCTGAAGCTTTCTTT.

This clonotype has just one count. V and J are TRBV14 and TRBJ2-7; TRBD2 matches at 9 bases. Trimming removed 0 bases from V and 7 bases from J; junction bases left unmatched: 10. In germline, CDR1 is SGHDN, CDR2 FVKESK. The CDR3 is 16 amino acids. CDR3 DNA sequence: TGTGCCAGCAGCCAAGAAAGCTGGGCGGGAGGGCTGGAGCAGTACTTC. It is translated as CASSQESWAGGLEQYF.

J is TRBJ1-6 and V is TRBV10-3; D ambiguous. The CDR3 sequence is 13 residues long. Trimming removed 11 bases at V and 1 base at J, with 9 bases between. The germline CDR1 and CDR2 sequences are ENHRY and SYGVKD. This chain's CDR3 is CAAAGSYNSPLHF. CDR3 nucleotide sequence: TGTGCCGCCGCGGGATCCTATAATTCACCCCTCCACTTT.

This clonotype has a count of ten or more. The CDR3 sequence is CASSPPGGANVLTF. The DNA for the CDR3 is TGTGCCAGCTCACCACCCGGTGGGGCCAACGTCCTGACTTTC. This chain uses TRBV18 with TRBJ2-6, with D hard to call. Trimming stripped 0 bases from V and 3 bases from J, with 3 bases between. Per germline, CDR1 KGHSH and CDR2 LQKENI. The CDR3 extends over 14 amino acids.

As concerns this clonotype: As the CDR3 is not closed by the conserved phenylalanine or tryptophan, this likely results from a read error. This chain joins TRBV5-5 and TRBJ1-2; possible D gene TRBD1, 6 bases. Germline CDR1 SGHKS, CDR2 YYEKEE (reference sequence). This CDR3 comprises 15 residues. CDR3 in DNA: TGCGCCAGCAGCTTGGAACAGGGAAGTATGGGGGGCTACACCTCC. Protein sequence: CASSLEQGSMGGYTS.

This clonotype was counted ten times or more. This clone may be a read error of a much larger clone one base away. V and J are TRBV5-1 and TRBJ2-7, with 7 bases aligning to TRBD1. The length of the CDR3 is 14 residues. From germline, CDR1 is SGHRS and CDR2 YFSETQ. J gave up 2 bases and V 2 bases, and 4 bases lay outside the gene matches. The CDR3 nucleotides read TGCGCCAGCAGCTTAGGAGACAGGGCCTACGAGCAGTACTTC. Protein sequence: CASSLGDRAYEQYF.

As regards this clonotype: The junction departs from germline at one end; a sequencing error may be responsible. Here the CDR3 reads CASSWAVRTGGQGHTEAFF. The CDR3 coding sequence is TGTGCCAGCAGCTGGGCCGTGAGGACAGGGGGCCAGGGGCACACGGAAGCTTTCTTT. The V and J genes are TRBV5-6 and TRBJ1-1; TRBD1 matches at 11 bases. The V gene's germline CDR1 is SGHDT and CDR2 YYEEEE. This CDR3 is 19 amino acids long.

This clonotype was recorded at least ten times. V usage is TRBV19 and J usage is TRBJ2-7; D perhaps matches TRBD2 (5 bases). Germline V gene sequence: CDR1 LNHDA, CDR2 SQIVND (reference sequence). V was shortened by 3 bases and J by 0 bases, with 15 bases between the two germline ends. CDR3 size: 16 residues. The CDR3 DNA follows: TGTGCCAGTAGTATCTACTCGGACTCAGGCTCCTACGAGCAGTACTTC. Translation gives CASSIYSDSGSYEQYF.

Many counts were recorded for this clonotype. The chain employs TRBV19 and TRBJ2-1; no clear D. Germline assignment: CDR1 LNHDA and CDR2 SQIVND (reference sequence). The CDR3 is 14 amino acids. V lost 1 base and J lost 7, with 11 bases in between. The CDR3 coding sequence is TGTGCCAGTAGTATAGGTTCAGGACGGAATGAGCAGTTCTTC. Translating gives CASSIGSGRNEQFF.